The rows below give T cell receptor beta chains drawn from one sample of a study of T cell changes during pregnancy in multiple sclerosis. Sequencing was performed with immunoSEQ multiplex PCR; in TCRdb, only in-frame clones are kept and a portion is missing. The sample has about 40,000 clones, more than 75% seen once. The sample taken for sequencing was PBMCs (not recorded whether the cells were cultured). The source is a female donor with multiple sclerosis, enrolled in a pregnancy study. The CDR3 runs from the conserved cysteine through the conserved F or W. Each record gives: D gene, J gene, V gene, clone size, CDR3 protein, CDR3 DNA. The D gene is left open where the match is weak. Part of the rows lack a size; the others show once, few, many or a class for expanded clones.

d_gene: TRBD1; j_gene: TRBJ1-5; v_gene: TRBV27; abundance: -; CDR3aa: CASRETGGNQPQHF; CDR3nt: TGTGCCAGCAGGGAGACAGGGGGCAATCAGCCCCAGCATTTT
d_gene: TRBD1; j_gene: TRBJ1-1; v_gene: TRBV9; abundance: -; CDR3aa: CASSYRGPDTEAFF; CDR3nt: TGTGCCAGCAGCTACAGGGGGCCGGACACTGAAGCTTTCTTT
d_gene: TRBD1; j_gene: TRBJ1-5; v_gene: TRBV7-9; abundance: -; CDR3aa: CASSAPARGSNQPQHF; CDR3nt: TGTGCCAGCAGCGCTCCGGCCAGGGGGAGCAATCAGCCCCAGCATTTT
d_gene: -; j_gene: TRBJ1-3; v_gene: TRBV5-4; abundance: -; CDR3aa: CASSLALGGNTIYF; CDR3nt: TGTGCCAGCAGCTTGGCTCTCGGCGGCAACACCATATATTTT
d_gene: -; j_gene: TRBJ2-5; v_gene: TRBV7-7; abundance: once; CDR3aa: CASSLAGRETQYF; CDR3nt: TGTGCCAGCAGCTTAGCGGGGCGAGAGACCCAGTACTTC
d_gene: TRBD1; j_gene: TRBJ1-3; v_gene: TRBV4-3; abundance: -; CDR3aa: CASSQGTGGGGNTIYF; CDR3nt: TGCGCCAGCAGCCAAGGGACAGGGGGGGGCGGAAACACCATATATTTT
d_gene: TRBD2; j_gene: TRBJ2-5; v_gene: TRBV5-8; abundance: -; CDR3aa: CASSLGLAGARETQYF; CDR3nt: TGTGCCAGCAGCTTGGGCCTAGCGGGAGCACGGGAGACCCAGTACTTC
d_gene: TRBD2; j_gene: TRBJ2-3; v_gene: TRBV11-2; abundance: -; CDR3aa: CASSRSGSGADTQYF; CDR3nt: TGCGCCAGCAGCCGTAGCGGGAGTGGCGCAGATACGCAGTATTTT
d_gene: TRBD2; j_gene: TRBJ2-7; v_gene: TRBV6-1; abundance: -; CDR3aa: CASSVDGGRSYEQYF; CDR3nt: TGTGCCAGCAGTGTTGATGGCGGGAGATCCTACGAGCAGTACTTC
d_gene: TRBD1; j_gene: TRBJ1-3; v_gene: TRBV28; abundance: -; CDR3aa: CASSLPGQGASLSGNTIYF; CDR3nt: TGTGCCAGCAGTTTGCCGGGACAGGGGGCTAGTTTATCTGGAAACACCATATATTTT
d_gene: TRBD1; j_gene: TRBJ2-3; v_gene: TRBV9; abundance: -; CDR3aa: CASSARTGGLGDTQYF; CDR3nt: TGTGCCAGCAGCGCTCGGACAGGGGGCTTGGGAGATACGCAGTATTTT
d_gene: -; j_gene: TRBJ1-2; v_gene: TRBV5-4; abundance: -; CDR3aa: CASSLGGANYGYTF; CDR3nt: TGTGCCAGCAGCTTGGGGGGAGCTAACTATGGCTACACCTTC
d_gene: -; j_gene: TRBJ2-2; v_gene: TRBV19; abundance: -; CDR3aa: CASSKTSTNGELFF; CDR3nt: TGTGCCAGTAGTAAAACTAGCACGAACGGGGAGCTGTTTTTT
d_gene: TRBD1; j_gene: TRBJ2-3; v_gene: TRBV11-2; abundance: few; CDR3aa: CASRIQGADTQYF; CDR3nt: TGTGCCAGCAGAATACAGGGGGCAGATACGCAGTATTTT
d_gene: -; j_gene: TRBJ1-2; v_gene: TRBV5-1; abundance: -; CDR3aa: CASSPGGGDGYTF; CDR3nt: TGCGCCAGCAGCCCGGGGGGGGGCGATGGCTACACCTTC
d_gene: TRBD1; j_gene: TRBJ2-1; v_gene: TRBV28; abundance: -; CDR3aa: CASSSPGQGARNEQFF; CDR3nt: TGTGCCAGCAGTTCTCCGGGACAGGGGGCGCGGAATGAGCAGTTCTTC
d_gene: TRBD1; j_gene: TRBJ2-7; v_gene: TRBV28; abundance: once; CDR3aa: CASSGADRVNYEQYF; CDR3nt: TGTGCCAGCAGTGGGGCGGACAGGGTGAACTACGAGCAGTACTTC
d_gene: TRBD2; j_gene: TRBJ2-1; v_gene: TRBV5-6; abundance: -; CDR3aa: CASSLPTSGRSNEQFF; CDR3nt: TGTGCCAGCAGCTTGCCGACTAGCGGGAGGTCCAATGAGCAGTTCTTC
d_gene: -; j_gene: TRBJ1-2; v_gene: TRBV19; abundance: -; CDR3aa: CASSIPQGFGYTF; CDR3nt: TGTGCCAGTAGTATCCCCCAAGGTTTTGGCTACACCTTC
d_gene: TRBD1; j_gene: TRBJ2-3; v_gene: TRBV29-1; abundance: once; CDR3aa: CSVAKQGASTDTQYF; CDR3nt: TGCAGCGTAGCAAAACAGGGGGCGAGCACAGATACGCAGTATTTT
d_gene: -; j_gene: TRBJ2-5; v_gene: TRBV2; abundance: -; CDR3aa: CASIISGQETQYF; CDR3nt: TGTGCCAGCATAATTAGTGGGCAAGAGACCCAGTACTTC
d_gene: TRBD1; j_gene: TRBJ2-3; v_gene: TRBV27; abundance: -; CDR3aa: CASSFRGQGDTQYF; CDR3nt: TGTGCCAGCAGTTTCAGGGGGCAAGGCGATACGCAGTATTTT
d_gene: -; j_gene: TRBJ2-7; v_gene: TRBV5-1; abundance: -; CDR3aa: CASSLEVNSNYEQYF; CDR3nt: TGCGCCAGCAGCTTGGAGGTGAACTCCAACTACGAGCAGTACTTC
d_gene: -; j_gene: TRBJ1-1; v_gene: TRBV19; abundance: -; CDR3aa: CASSIPAAGNTEAFF; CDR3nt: TGTGCCAGTAGTATACCGGCAGCAGGGAACACTGAAGCTTTCTTT
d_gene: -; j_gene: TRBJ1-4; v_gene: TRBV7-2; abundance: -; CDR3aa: CASSLAFTGAYEKLFF; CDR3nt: TGTGCCAGCAGCTTAGCGTTTACGGGGGCCTATGAAAAACTGTTTTTT
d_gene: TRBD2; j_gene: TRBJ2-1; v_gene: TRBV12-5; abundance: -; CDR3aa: CASGLGTSGSYNEQFF; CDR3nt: TGTGCTAGTGGTTTGGGAACTAGCGGGAGCTACAATGAGCAGTTCTTC
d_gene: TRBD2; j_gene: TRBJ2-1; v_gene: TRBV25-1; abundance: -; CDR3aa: CASIGLAGGSYNEQFF; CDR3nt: TGTGCCAGCATTGGACTAGCGGGAGGATCCTACAATGAGCAGTTCTTC
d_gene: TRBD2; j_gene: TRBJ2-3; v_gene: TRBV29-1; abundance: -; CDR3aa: CSVLTSGSTDTQYF; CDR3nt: TGCAGCGTCCTGACTAGCGGGAGTACAGATACGCAGTATTTT
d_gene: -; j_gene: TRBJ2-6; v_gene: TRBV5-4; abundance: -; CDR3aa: CASSLILSGANVLTF; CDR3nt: TGTGCCAGCAGCTTGATCCTCTCTGGGGCCAACGTCCTGACTTTC
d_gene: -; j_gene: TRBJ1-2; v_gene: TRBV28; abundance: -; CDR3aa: CASSFGQLANYGYTF; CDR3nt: TGTGCCAGCAGTTTCGGGCAGTTAGCTAACTATGGCTACACCTTC
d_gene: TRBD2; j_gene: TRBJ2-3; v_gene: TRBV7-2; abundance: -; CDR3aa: CASTFGTSGSTDTQYF; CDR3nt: TGTGCCAGCACCTTTGGGACTAGCGGAAGCACAGATACGCAGTATTTT
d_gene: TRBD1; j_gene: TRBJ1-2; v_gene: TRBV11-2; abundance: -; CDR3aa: CASSLALFRTGINYGYTF; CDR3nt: TGTGCCAGCAGCTTAGCGCTATTCCGGACAGGAATTAACTATGGCTACACCTTC
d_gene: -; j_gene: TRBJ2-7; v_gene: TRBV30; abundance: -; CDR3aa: CAWSVTGSEQYF; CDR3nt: TGTGCCTGGAGTGTCACAGGGAGCGAGCAGTACTTC
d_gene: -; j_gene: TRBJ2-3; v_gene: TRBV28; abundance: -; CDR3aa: CASSRGGSTDTQYF; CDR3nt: TGTGCCAGCAGTAGAGGAGGTAGCACAGATACGCAGTATTTT
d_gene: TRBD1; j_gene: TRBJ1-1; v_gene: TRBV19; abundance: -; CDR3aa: CASSISPTGETEAFF; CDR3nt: TGTGCCAGTAGTATTTCCCCTACAGGGGAGACTGAAGCTTTCTTT
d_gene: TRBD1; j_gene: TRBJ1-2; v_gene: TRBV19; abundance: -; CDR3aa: CASTSGTGRGYTF; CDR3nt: TGTGCCAGTACCTCCGGGACAGGGAGGGGCTACACCTTC
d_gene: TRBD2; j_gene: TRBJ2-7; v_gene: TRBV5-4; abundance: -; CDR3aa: CASSLGRAGGNDEQYF; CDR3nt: TGTGCCAGCAGCTTGGGTCGAGCGGGAGGGAACGACGAGCAGTACTTC
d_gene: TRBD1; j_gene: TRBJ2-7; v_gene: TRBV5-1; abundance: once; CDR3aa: CASSLVYLTGYEQYF; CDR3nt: TGCGCCAGCAGCTTGGTCTATTTGACAGGGTACGAGCAGTACTTC
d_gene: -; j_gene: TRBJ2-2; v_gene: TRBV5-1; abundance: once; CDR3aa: CASGSGDNTGELFF; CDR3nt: TGCGCCAGCGGATCAGGGGACAACACCGGGGAGCTGTTTTTT
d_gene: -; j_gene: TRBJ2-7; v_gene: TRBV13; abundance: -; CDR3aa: CASSLSRGAAYEQYF; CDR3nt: TGTGCCAGCAGTTTAAGTCGAGGAGCCGCCTACGAGCAGTACTTC
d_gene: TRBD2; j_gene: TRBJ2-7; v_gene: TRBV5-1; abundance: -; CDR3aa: CASSLVPGLAGEGYEQYF; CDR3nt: TGCGCCAGCAGCTTGGTTCCGGGACTAGCGGGAGAAGGCTACGAGCAGTACTTC
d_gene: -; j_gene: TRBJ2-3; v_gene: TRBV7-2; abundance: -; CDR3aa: CASSYLLGLGTDTQYF; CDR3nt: TGTGCCAGCAGCTACCTCCTGGGACTCGGGACAGATACGCAGTATTTT
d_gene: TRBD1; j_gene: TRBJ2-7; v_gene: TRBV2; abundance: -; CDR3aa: CASSVRDRGLRSGSEQYF; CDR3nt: TGTGCCAGCAGCGTCCGGGACAGGGGGCTCAGATCGGGTTCCGAGCAGTACTTC
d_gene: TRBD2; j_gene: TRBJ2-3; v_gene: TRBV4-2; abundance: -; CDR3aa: CASSQDGSGSTDTQYF; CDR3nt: TGTGCCAGCAGCCAAGACGGTAGCGGGAGCACAGATACGCAGTATTTT
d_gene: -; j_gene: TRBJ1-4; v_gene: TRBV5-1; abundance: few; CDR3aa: CASSSIGIGGEKLFF; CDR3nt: TGCGCCAGCAGCTCCATCGGGATCGGGGGGGAAAAACTGTTTTTT
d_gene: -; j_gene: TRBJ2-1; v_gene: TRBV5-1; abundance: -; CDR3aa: CASSFERAEWNEQFF; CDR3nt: TGCGCCAGCAGCTTTGAGAGGGCCGAGTGGAATGAGCAGTTCTTC
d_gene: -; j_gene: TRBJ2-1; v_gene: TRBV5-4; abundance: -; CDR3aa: CASSLRVDDEQFF; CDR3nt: TGTGCCAGCAGCTTAAGAGTGGACGATGAGCAGTTCTTC
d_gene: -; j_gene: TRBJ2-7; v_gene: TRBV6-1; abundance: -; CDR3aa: CASPGDGYEQYF; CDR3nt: TGTGCCAGCCCCGGGGATGGGTACGAGCAGTACTTC
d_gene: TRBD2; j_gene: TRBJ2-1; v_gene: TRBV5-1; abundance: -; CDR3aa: CASSRLAGSDEQFF; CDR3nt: TGCGCCAGCAGCAGACTAGCGGGGTCCGATGAGCAGTTCTTC
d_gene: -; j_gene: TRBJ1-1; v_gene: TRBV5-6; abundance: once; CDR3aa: CASSSWGKTTEAFF; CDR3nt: TGTGCCAGCAGCTCCTGGGGGAAAACCACTGAAGCTTTCTTT
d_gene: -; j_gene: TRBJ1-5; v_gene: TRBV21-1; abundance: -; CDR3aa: CASSTGLGQPQHF; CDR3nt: TGTGCCAGCAGCACGGGTCTAGGGCAGCCCCAGCATTTT
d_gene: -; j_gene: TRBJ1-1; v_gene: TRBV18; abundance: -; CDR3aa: CASSKGTGWDTEAFF; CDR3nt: TGTGCCAGCTCAAAGGGGACGGGATGGGACACTGAAGCTTTCTTT
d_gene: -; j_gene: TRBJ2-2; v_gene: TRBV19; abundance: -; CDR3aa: CASTIGTPSLSGELFF; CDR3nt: TGTGCCAGTACTATAGGGACTCCGAGTCTATCCGGGGAGCTGTTTTTT
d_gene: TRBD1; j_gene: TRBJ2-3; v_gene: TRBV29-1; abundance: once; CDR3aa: CSDLTGGAADTQYF; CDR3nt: TGCAGCGACCTGACAGGGGGCGCAGCAGATACGCAGTATTTT
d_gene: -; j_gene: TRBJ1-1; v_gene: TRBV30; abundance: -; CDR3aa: CAYSSGGGTEAFF; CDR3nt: TGTGCCTACAGTTCGGGGGGGGGAACTGAAGCTTTCTTT
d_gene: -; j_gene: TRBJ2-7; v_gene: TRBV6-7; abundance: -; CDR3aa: CASSYSMDGTYEQYF; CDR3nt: TGTGCCAGCAGTTACTCTATGGACGGGACCTACGAGCAGTACTTC
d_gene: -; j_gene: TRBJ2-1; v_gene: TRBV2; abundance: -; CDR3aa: CASSEVPPVNEQFF; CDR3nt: TGTGCCAGCAGTGAAGTCCCCCCTGTCAATGAGCAGTTCTTC
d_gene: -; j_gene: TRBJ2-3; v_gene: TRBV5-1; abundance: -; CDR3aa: CASSRDGMSTDTQYF; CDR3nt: TGCGCCAGCAGCCGGGATGGAATGTCCACAGATACGCAGTATTTT
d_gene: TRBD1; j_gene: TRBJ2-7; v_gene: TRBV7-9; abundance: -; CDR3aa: CASRKTGKSSYEQYF; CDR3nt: TGTGCCAGCAGAAAGACAGGGAAGAGCTCCTACGAGCAGTACTTC